This T cell receptor beta chain was identified during a study of CD8+CD57+ T cells in acquired aplastic anemia (dated by TCRdb to 2017 to 2018). Turning to the overall study: A mean of approximately 3 ug of DNA, ranging from about 0.19 to 27.4 ug, was extracted from sorted CD4+ and CD8+ cells. CD8+CD57+ expansion was defined as a frequency above the mean frequency observed in healthy subjects. What the research found in general, with its limitations: Around 30 CD8+ CDR3 sequences were shared between patients and controls but appeared highly expressed in patients and within their immunodominant clones. CD8+ Simpson's diversity did not differ significantly between patients and healthy controls (P=0.060).

In regard to this clonotype: Its antigen has not been determined. No base-level quality is on record; no much larger clone is a single base apart.

Genomic DNA served as template for TCR beta VDJ combination and CDR3 sequence profiling. An Illumina HiSeq 2000 was used for TCR repertoire sequencing. As for the original processing: Repertoires were assessed using TRBV/TRBJ rearrangement plots, CDR3 size and DJ length profiles, and Simpson's diversity index. Whichever DNA sequence was most abundant in the deep sequencing data was defined as the immunodominant clone. CDR3 amino acid sequences were screened for sharing across subjects and compared with published repertoires and the VDJdb database. TCRdb reprocessing: public reads trimmed at Q25 with fastp, clones called with MiXCR, in-frame beta chains kept. Every entry covers one CDR3 protein and lists the most common genes and DNA from its rows. Here the V and J calls rest on TCRdb's processing, not on the authors' analysis. This sample lists 100,000 to 150,000 distinct CDR3 sequences; over 30% were detected once. The ten largest clonotypes hold approximately 2.6% of the sample.

The patients picked for sequencing were ones in whom flow cytometry had shown an expansion of CD8+CD57+ cells. Severe acquired aplastic anemia was diagnosed in all patients according to International Study of Aplastic Anemia and Agranulocytosis and Camitta criteria. At the time blood was sampled, none of the patients had received any therapy. The study deep-sequenced TCR repertoires of sorted CD4+ and CD8+ blood T cells from severe aplastic anemia patients and healthy subjects. Patients were enrolled under clinicaltrials.gov protocols 00001620, 01623167, 00001397, 00071045, 00081523 and 00961064 in the USA. Ficoll-Paque density gradient centrifugation was used to isolate peripheral blood mononuclear cells. CD4+ and CD8+ T cells were sorted by FACS or magnetic beads before DNA extraction. Counted from cysteine to phenylalanine, this CDR3 has 15 amino acids. Only CDR3 DNA is held: 45 bases, read in frame from base 1. CDR1 MDHEN and CDR2 SYDVKM were looked up in the germline V gene. V is clipped by 6 bases and J by 0 bases, and the sequence between their germline boundaries is 12 bases long.

The rearrangement combines TRBV28 with TRBJ1-3; matching of 5 bases hints at TRBD1 as the D gene. Specimen: sorted CD4+, CD8+, or CD8+CD57+ T cells (not recorded which) from PBMCs. This clonotype originated in a human donor with aplastic anemia. Read as DNA, the sequence is TGTGCCAGCAGACCGGACATGAACTCTGGAAACACCATATATTTT. Protein translation: CASRPDMNSGNTIYF. With the portions outside the CDR3 filled from the reference TRBV28 and TRBJ1-3 genes, the complete variable region becomes DVKVTQSSRYLVKRTGEKVFLECVQDMDHENMFWYRQDPGLGLRLIYFSYDVKMKEKGDIPEGYSVSREKKERFSLILESASTNQTSMYLCASRPDMNSGNTIYFGEGSWLTVV.